This passage covers 10 T cell receptor beta chains from one sample sequenced in a study of CD8 T cells in Susac syndrome. RNA totalling about 0.5 to 1 ug underwent reverse transcription with random hexamers. Via MiXCR, TCRdb re-called the immunoSEQ multiplex PCR reads, giving one row per CDR3 protein. The sample lists about 120,000 distinct CDR3 sequences; just under 95% were seen once. What was sequenced was CD8+ T cells from PBMCs. The receptor source for this set is a human donor with Susac syndrome.

J is TRBJ2-5 and V is TRBV2; 8 bases line up with TRBD1. Germline V lookup: CDR1 SNHLY, CDR2 FYNNEI. The CDR3 spans 13 residues. Trimming took 7 bases from V and 7 from J; bases not matched to a gene: 8. CDR3 loop: CASIGQGKGTQYF. The CDR3 DNA is TGTGCCAGCATCGGACAGGGCAAGGGGACCCAGTACTTC. The variable domain in full, completed from reference TRBV2 and TRBJ2-5, reads EPEVTQTPSHQVTQMGQEVILRCVPISNHLYFYWYRQILGQKVEFLVSFYNNEISEKSEIFDDQFSVERPDGSNFTLKIRSTKLEDSAMYFCASIGQGKGTQYFGPGTRLLVL.

This clonotype was detected only once. J is TRBJ1-2 and V is TRBV6-2 or TRBV6-3; D gene uncertain. This CDR3 has 11 amino acids. Germline V gene data show CDR1 as MNHEY and CDR2 as SVGEGT. V lost 6 bases to trimming and J lost 5 bases, with 7 bases between them. DNA for the CDR3: TGTGCCAGCAGCGCCTTATATGGCTACACCTTC. Translating gives CASSALYGYTF.

This chain uses TRBV4-1 with TRBJ1-5; D unresolved. Germline lookup yields CDR1 MGHRA and CDR2 YSYEKL. Trimming pared 1 base from V and 0 bases from J, leaving 7 bases between. The CDR3 runs 15 residues. In DNA form, the CDR3 reads TGCGCCAGCAGCCAAGTCCAGGCTAGCAATCAGCCCCAGCATTTT. Translation gives CASSQVQASNQPQHF.

This clonotype was seen a handful of times. The chain recombines TRBV29-1 with TRBJ2-7; D gene uncertain. The germline CDR1 and CDR2 sequences are SQVTM and ANQGSEA. V lost 3 bases and J lost 0, with 3 bases in between. CDR3 size: 11 residues. CDR3 DNA: TGCAGCGTTGACAGCTCCTACGAGCAGTACTTC. Its translation: CSVDSSYEQYF.

J is TRBJ2-3 and V is TRBV29-1; tentatively, D is TRBD2 (6 bases). Trimming shortened V by 7 bases and J by 4 bases, and 15 bases separated the two germline ends. Germline CDR1 is SQVTM and CDR2 is ANQGSEA. CDR3 length equals 13 residues. The CDR3 nucleotides read TGCAGCGGTCCGGGACTTCTATCAGATACGCAGTATTTT. Its translation is CSGPGLLSDTQYF.

This rearrangement joins TRBV7-9 to TRBJ1-6, with 7 bases aligning to TRBD1. The length of the CDR3 is 12 residues. The V and J ends lost 5 bases and 16 bases, in that order; junction bases with no gene match: 8. Germline assignment: CDR1 SEHNR and CDR2 FQNEAQ (reference sequence). The CDR3 DNA follows: TGTGCCAGCAGCGGTGGACAGGCAGTTCTCCACTTT. Translating gives CASSGGQAVLHF.

CDR3 in amino acids: CASSYSQGETYNEQFF. CDR3 DNA sequence: TGTGCCAGCAGTTACTCACAGGGGGAAACCTACAATGAGCAGTTCTTC. The chain employs TRBV6-5 and TRBJ2-1; 8 bases agree with TRBD1. The CDR3 is made up of 16 amino acids. Germline loops: CDR1 MNHEY, CDR2 SVGAGI. The V gene end was trimmed by 0 bases and the J gene end by 2 bases; junction bases not matched to a gene: 3.

This rearrangement joins TRBV30 to TRBJ2-7; D not resolved. The CDR3 sequence is 12 residues long. Trimming shortened V by 0 bases and J by 6 bases, and 9 bases separated the two germline ends. From germline, CDR1 is GTSNPN and CDR2 SVGIG (reference sequence). The CDR3 DNA reads as TGTGCCTGGAGTGTAGGAACGGCCGAGCAGTACTTC. Translation: CAWSVGTAEQYF.

V usage is TRBV4-1 and J usage is TRBJ2-7, with D possibly being TRBD1 (5 bases). The CDR3 sequence is 15 residues long. Trimming stripped 1 base from V and 4 bases from J, with 14 bases between. From germline, CDR1 is MGHRA and CDR2 YSYEKL. CDR3 sequence (DNA): TGCGCCAGCAGCCAAGCAGGGCCAGGAAAATACGAGCAGTACTTC. Translated: CASSQAGPGKYEQYF.

The rearrangement uses TRBV20-1 and TRBJ1-6; D might be TRBD1 (6 bases). This CDR3 contains 16 residues. Trimming cost V 0 bases and J 0 bases, with 9 bases left between them. The germline gives CDR1 DFQATT, CDR2 SNEGSKA (reference sequence). CDR3 region: CSARESDSSYNSPLHF. CDR3 sequence (DNA): TGCAGTGCTAGAGAATCGGACAGCTCCTATAATTCACCCCTCCACTTT.